The T cell receptor beta chain described here comes from a study of T cell changes during pregnancy in multiple sclerosis. The repertoire was sequenced with immunoSEQ multiplex PCR; TCRdb's copy has only in-frame clones and lacks some. Counted here are tens of thousands of clones, 93% occurring once; the ten biggest clones make up approximately 2.5%. This CDR3 contains 15 residues. V lost 3 bases and J lost 4; bases outside the gene matches: 2. CDR1 and CDR2 from the germline V gene are SGHAT and FQNNGV. The sample was peripheral blood, taken in the second trimester of pregnancy. The V call is TRBV11-2, the J call TRBJ2-1, with 11 nucleotides matching TRBD2. The sequence derives from a female donor with multiple sclerosis, enrolled in a pregnancy study. This chain's CDR3 is CASSLLAGGYNEQFF. DNA for the CDR3: TGTGCCAGCAGCTTGCTAGCGGGGGGTTACAATGAGCAGTTCTTC. The full variable domain, with the rest looked up from reference TRBV11-2 and TRBJ2-1, is EAGVAQSPRYKIIEKRQSVAFWCNPISGHATLYWYQQILGQGPKLLIQFQNNGVVDDSQLPKDRFSAERLKGVDSTLKIQPAKLEDSAVYLCASSLLAGGYNEQFFGPGTRLTVL.